This T cell receptor beta chain emerged from a study of T cell responses to AZD1222 COVID-19 vaccine. Notes on the study in general: CD4 TCRs covered the whole spike, strongest at regions 160-218 and 743-854.

Repertoires were generated with immunoSEQ multiplex PCR, while TCRdb's copy carries only in-frame clones and drops some. The table has 110,000 or so clones, about 93% seen once. As for this clone: What it binds is not known.

CDR3 size: 13 residues. The germline gives CDR1 SEHNR, CDR2 FQNEAQ (reference sequence). V lost 7 bases and J 3 bases, leaving 10 bases between the germline ends. The sequencing used peripheral blood, collected 28 days after the second dose of the MenACWY control vaccine. J is TRBJ1-5 and V is TRBV7-9; D remains unclear. This receptor was taken from an adult who received the MenACWY meningococcal vaccine as a control. CDR3 loop: CASTGEANQPQHF. Written as DNA, the CDR3 is TGTGCCAGCACGGGCGAGGCCAATCAGCCCCAGCATTTT.